This T cell receptor (beta chain) came from a study of blood T cell repertoires in COVID-19. The V end was cut by 4 bases, the J end by 5 bases, with 14 bases between. This CDR3 region has 14 residues. CDR1 is LNHDA, CDR2 SQIVND, per germline (reference sequence). This clone appeared once. The repertoire was sequenced with immunoSEQ multiplex PCR; TCRdb's copy has only in-frame clones and lacks some. The sample has tens of thousands of clones, roughly 90% seen once. The receptor comes from a human donor in a cohort sampled during active COVID-19. The rearrangement links TRBV19 to TRBJ2-5, with a tentative D call TRBD1 (7 bases). The sample consisted of peripheral blood. The CDR3 loop is CASSRTGDLETQYF. The CDR3 region has the DNA TGTGCCAGTAGTAGAACAGGGGACTTGGAGACCCAGTACTTC.